The clone carrying this TCR beta chain was recorded many times. No antigen is known for it. This library used approximately 0.4 ug RNA and molecular barcoded adaptors spanning alpha/delta and beta/gamma chains. In TCRdb, the reads were re-called with MiXCR into one record per CDR3 protein. The sample contains about 35,000 distinct CDR3 sequences, about 13% of which appear only once. Looked up from germline, CDR1 is SGHVS and CDR2 is FQNEAQ. V dropped 1 base and J dropped 1 base, with 7 bases sitting between them. The CDR3 extends over 14 amino acids. This record comes from a study of read filtering for tumor transcriptome and immune sequencing. Study as a whole: R-ISS stage counts were 8 or 9 for I, approximately 15 for II, more than 5 for III. Whole-transcriptome libraries were prepared after DNase treatment.

Overall study results and limits: Roughly 79% of IR-seq clonotypes had one read, totaling around 4% of reads; RNA-seq: about 74% and 41%.

Sequencing used a population of CD138-negative cells sorted from bone marrow. This TCR was sampled from a donor at least 40 years old with multiple myeloma. The chain joins TRBV7-8 to TRBJ2-5; D is uncertain. In DNA, the CDR3 is TGTGCCAGCAGCTTAGAGGCGGTCCAAGAGACCCAGTACTTC. Protein sequence: CASSLEAVQETQYF.